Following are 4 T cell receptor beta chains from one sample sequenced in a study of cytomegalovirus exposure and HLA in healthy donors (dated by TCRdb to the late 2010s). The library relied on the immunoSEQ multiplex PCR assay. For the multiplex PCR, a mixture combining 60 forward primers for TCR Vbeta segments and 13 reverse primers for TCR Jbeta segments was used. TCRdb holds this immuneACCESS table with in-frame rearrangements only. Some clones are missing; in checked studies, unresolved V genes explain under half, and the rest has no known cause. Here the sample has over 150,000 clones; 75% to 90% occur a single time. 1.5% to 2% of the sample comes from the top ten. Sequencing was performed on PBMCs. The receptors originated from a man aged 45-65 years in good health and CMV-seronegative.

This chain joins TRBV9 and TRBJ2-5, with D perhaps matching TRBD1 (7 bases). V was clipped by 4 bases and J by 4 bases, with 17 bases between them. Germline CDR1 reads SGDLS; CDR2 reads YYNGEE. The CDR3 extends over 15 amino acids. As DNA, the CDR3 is TGTGCCAGCAGCCCCGGAGGGGGCAGGTCAGAGACCCAGTACTTC. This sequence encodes CASSPGGGRSETQYF.

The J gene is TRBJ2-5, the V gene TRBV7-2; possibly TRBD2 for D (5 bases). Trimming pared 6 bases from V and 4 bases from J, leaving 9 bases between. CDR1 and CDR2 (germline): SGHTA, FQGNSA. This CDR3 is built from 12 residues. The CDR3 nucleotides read TGTGCCAGCAGTCGGCTAGCAGAGACCCAGTACTTC. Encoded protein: CASSRLAETQYF.

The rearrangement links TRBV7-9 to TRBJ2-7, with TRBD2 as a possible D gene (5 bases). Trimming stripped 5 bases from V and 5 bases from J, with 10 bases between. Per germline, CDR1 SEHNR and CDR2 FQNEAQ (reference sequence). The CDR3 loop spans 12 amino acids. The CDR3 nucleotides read TGTGCCAGCAGCACCGGGATGGACGAGCAGTACTTC. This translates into CASSTGMDEQYF. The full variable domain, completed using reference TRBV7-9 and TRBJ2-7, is DTGVSQNPRHKITKRGQNVTFRCDPISEHNRLYWYRQTLGQGPEFLTYFQNEAQLEKSRLLSDRFSAERPKGSFSTLEIQRTEQGDSAMYLCASSTGMDEQYFGPGTRLTVT.

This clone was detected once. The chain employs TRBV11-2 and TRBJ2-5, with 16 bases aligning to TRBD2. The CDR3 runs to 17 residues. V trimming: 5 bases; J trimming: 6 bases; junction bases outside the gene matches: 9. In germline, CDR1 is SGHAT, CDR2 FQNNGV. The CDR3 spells CASSGGLAGGPIKTQYF. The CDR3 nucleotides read TGTGCCAGCAGCGGGGGACTAGCGGGAGGGCCCATAAAGACCCAGTACTTC.